This T cell receptor beta chain originates from a study of blood T cells in healthy people across ages. V lost 0 bases and J 3 bases, leaving 9 bases between the germline ends. This CDR3 region has 14 residues. The V gene's germline CDR1 is MNHEY and CDR2 SVGAGI. A J-beta primer mix and a sample-barcoded 5' primer were used in a second PCR of about 7 to 12 cycles. Each cDNA was tagged by a template-switch adaptor containing 12 random nucleotides. TCRdb recomputed calls from the 5' RACE reads with MiXCR, one row per CDR3 protein. The sample contains about 900,000 distinct CDR3 sequences, approximately 65% of which appear only once. The donors, healthy Caucasians from Russia, were aged roughly 6 to 90. Note on this clonotype: Its matching antigen is unknown.

Findings and limits, study-wide: There was no known CMV status for donors, so expanded clonotype changes were possibly confounded.

The rearrangement joins TRBV6-5 to TRBJ2-7, with unresolved D. The receptor was derived from a man in his thirties or forties in good health. The sequencing input was blood. The CDR3 nucleotides read TGTGCCAGCAGTTACTCTGGCCAGAACTACGAGCAGTACTTC. This encodes CASSYSGQNYEQYF.